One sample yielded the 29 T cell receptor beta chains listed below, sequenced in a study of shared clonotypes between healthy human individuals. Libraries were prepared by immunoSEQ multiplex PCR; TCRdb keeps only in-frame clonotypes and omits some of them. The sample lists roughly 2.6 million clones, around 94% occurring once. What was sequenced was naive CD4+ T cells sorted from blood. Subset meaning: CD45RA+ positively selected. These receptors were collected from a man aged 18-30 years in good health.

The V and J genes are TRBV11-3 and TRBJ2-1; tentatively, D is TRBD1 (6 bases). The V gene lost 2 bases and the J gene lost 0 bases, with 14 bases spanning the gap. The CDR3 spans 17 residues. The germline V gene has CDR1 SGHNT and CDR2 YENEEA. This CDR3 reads CASSLRGSPSSYNEQFF. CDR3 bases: TGTGCCAGCAGCTTAAGGGGGAGTCCCTCCTCCTACAATGAGCAGTTCTTC.

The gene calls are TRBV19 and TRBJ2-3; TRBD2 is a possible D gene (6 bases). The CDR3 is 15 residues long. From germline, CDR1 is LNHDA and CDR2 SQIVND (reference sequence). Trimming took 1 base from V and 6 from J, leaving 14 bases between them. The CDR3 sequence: CASSIGGGAPDTQYF. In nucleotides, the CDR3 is TGTGCCAGTAGTATAGGGGGAGGAGCACCGGATACGCAGTATTTT.

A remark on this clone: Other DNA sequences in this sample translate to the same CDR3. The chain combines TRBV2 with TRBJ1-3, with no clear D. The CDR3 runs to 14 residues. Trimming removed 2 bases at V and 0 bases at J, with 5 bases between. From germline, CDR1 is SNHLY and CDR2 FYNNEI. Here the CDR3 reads CASSERVSGNTIYF. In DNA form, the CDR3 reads TGTGCCAGCAGTGAAAGGGTCTCTGGAAACACCATATATTTT.

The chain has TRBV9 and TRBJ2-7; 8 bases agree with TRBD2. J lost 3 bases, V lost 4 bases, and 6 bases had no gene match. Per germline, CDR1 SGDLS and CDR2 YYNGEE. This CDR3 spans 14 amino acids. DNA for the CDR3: TGTGCCAGCAGCCCCAGCGGGAGTGTCTACGAGCAGTACTTC. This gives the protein CASSPSGSVYEQYF.

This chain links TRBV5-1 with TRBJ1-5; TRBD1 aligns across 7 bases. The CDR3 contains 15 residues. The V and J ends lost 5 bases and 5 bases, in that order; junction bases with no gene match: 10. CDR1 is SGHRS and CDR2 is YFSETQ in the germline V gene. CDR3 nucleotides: TGCGCCAGCAGGAAGGGACAGAGAGCTGATCAGCCCCAGCATTTT. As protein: CASRKGQRADQPQHF.

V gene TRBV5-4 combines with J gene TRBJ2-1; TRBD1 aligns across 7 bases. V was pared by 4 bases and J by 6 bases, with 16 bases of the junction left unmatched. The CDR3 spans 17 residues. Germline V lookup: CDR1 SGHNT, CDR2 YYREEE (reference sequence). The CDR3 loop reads CASSGDGRQGSGNEQFF. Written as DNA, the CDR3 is TGTGCCAGCAGCGGCGACGGAAGACAGGGCTCCGGCAATGAGCAGTTCTTC.

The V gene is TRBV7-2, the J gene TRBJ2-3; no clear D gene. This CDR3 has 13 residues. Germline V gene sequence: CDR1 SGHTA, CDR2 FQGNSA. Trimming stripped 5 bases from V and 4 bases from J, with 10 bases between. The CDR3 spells CASSLKVADTQYF. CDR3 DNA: TGTGCCAGCAGCCTCAAGGTGGCAGATACGCAGTATTTT.

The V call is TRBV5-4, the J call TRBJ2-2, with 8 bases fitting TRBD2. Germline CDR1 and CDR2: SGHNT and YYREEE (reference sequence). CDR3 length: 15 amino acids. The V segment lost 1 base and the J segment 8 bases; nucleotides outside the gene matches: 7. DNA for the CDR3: TGTGCCAGCAGCTTGATAGCGGGGTCGTTTGGGGAGCTGTTTTTT. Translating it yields CASSLIAGSFGELFF.

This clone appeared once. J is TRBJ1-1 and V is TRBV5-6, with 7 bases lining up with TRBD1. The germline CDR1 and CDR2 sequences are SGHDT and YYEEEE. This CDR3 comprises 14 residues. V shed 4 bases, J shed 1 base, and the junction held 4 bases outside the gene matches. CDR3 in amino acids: CASSRRTGNTEAFF. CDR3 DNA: TGTGCCAGCAGCCGAAGGACAGGGAACACTGAAGCTTTCTTT.

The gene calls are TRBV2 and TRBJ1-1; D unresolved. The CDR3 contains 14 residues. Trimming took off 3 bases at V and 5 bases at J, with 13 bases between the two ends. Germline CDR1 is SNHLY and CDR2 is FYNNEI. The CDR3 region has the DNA TGTGCCAGCAGTGAGGGCGGTTTGGGGACTGAAGCTTTCTTT. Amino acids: CASSEGGLGTEAFF.

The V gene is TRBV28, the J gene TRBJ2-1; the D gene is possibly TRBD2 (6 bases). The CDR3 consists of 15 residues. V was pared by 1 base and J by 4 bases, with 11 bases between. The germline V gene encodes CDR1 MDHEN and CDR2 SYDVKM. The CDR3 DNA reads TGTGCCAGCAGTTTATATCCGGGACTGTACAATGAGCAGTTCTTC. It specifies CASSLYPGLYNEQFF.

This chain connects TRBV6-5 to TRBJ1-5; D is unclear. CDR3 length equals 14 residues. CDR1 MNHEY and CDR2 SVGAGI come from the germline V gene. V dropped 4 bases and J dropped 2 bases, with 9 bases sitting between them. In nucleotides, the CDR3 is TGTGCCAGCAGTTCGGGAGCGGGCAATCAGCCCCAGCATTTT. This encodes CASSSGAGNQPQHF.

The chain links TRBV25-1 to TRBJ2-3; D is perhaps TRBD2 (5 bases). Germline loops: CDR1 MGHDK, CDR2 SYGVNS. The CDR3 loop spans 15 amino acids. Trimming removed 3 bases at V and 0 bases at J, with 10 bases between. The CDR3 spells CASSESPGSTDTQYF. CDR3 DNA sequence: TGTGCCAGCAGTGAGTCCCCGGGGAGCACAGATACGCAGTATTTT.

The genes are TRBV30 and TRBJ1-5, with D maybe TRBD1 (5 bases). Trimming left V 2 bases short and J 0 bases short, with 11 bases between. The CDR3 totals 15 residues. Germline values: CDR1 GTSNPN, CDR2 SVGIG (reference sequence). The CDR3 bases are TGTGCCTGGAGTATCCGCGGGGGTAGCAATCAGCCCCAGCATTTT. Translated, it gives CAWSIRGGSNQPQHF.

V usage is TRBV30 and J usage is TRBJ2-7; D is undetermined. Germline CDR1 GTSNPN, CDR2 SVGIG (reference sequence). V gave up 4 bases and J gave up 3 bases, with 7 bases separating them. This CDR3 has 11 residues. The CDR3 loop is CAWMVGYEQYF. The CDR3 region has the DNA TGTGCCTGGATGGTTGGCTACGAGCAGTACTTC.

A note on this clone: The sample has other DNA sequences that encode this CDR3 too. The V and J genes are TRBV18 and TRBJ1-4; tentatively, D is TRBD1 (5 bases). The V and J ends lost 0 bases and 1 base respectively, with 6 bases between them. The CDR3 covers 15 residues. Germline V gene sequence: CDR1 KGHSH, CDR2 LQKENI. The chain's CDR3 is CASSPPRGTNEKLFF. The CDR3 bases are TGTGCCAGCTCACCACCTAGGGGAACTAATGAAAAACTGTTTTTT.

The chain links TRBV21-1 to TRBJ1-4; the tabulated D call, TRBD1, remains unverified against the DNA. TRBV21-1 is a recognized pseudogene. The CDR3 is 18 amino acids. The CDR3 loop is CASSDHRGTGGPNEKLFF. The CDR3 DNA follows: TGTGCCAGCAGCGACCACCGGGGGACAGGGGGACCTAATGAAAAACTGTTTTTT.

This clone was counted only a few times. CDR3 DNA sequence: TGTGCCACCAAGCGGGAGGGAGATGAGCAGTTCTTC. Translated, it gives CATKREGDEQFF. V gene TRBV19 combines with J gene TRBJ2-1, with 10 positions matching TRBD2. From germline, CDR1 is LNHDA and CDR2 SQIVND (reference sequence). This CDR3 has 12 amino acids. The V and J ends lost 10 bases and 8 bases, in that order; junction bases with no gene match: 5. Drawing the rest from reference TRBV19 and TRBJ2-1, the complete variable domain is DGGITQSPKYLFRKEGQNVTLSCEQNLNHDAMYWYRQDPGQGLRLIYYSQIVNDFQKGDIAEGYSVSREKKESFPLTVTSAQKNPTAFYLCATKREGDEQFFGPGTRLTVL.

The CDR3 sequence is CASSTRGQGGDYGYTF. The DNA for the CDR3 is TGTGCCAGCAGTACACGCGGACAGGGGGGGGACTATGGCTACACCTTC. V gene TRBV28 combines with J gene TRBJ1-2, with TRBD1 identical over 10 bases. V lost 5 bases, J lost 3 bases, and 9 bases stayed unmatched. The CDR3 runs 16 residues. Germline V gives CDR1 MDHEN, CDR2 SYDVKM.

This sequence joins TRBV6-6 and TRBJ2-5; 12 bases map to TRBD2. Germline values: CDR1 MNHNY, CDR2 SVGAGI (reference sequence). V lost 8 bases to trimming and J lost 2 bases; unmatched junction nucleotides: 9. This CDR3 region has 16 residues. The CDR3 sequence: CASPPRLAGEQETQYF. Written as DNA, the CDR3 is TGTGCCAGCCCCCCGCGACTAGCGGGGGAACAAGAGACCCAGTACTTC.

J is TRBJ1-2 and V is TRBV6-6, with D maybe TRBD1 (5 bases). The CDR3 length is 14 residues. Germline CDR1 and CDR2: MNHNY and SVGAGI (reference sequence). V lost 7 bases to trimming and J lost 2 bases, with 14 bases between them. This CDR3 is CASTTRTQNYGYTF. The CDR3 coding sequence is TGTGCCAGCACCACCAGGACACAAAACTATGGCTACACCTTC.

CDR3 sequence reads: CASTTQGEKLFF. Here the CDR3 DNA reads TGTGCCAGCACGACCCAGGGGGAAAAACTGTTTTTT. The chain uses TRBV6-6 and TRBJ1-4; tentative D call: TRBD1 (6 bases). The CDR3 spans 12 residues. The V gene's germline CDR1 is MNHNY and CDR2 SVGAGI (reference sequence). The germline V and J ends were trimmed by 7 bases and 8 bases, with 11 bases remaining between them.

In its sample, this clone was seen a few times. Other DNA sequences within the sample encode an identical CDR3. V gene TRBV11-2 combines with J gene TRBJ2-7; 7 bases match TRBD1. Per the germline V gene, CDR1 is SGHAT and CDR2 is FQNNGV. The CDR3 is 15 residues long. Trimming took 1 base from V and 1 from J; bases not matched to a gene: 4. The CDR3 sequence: CASSLGQGDSYEQYF. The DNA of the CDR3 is TGTGCCAGCAGCTTAGGTCAGGGGGATTCCTACGAGCAGTACTTC. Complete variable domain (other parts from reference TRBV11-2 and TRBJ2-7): EAGVAQSPRYKIIEKRQSVAFWCNPISGHATLYWYQQILGQGPKLLIQFQNNGVVDDSQLPKDRFSAERLKGVDSTLKIQPAKLEDSAVYLCASSLGQGDSYEQYFGPGTRLTVT.

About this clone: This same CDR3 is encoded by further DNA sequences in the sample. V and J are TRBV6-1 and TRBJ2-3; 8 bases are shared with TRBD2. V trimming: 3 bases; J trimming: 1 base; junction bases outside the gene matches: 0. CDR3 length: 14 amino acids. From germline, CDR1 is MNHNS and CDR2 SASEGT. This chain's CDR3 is CASSDGRGTDTQYF. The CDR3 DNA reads TGTGCCAGCAGTGACGGGAGGGGCACAGATACGCAGTATTTT.

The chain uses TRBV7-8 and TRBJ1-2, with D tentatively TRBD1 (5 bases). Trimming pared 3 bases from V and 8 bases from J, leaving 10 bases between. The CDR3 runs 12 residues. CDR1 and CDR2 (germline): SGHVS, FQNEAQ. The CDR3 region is CASSFQGGGYTF. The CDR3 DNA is TGTGCCAGCAGCTTTCAGGGTGGGGGCTACACCTTC.

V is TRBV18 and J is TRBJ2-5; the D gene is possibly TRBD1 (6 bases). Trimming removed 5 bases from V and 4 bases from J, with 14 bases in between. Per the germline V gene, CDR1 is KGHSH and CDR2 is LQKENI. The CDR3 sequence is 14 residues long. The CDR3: CASSAYRVTETQYF. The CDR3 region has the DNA TGTGCCAGCTCAGCCTACAGGGTTACAGAGACCCAGTACTTC.

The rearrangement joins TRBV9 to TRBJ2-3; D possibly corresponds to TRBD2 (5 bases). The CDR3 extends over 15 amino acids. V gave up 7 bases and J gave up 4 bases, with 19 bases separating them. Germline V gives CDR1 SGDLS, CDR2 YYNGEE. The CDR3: CASAPRSPGSDTQYF. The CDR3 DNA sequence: TGTGCCAGCGCACCCAGGTCCCCGGGGTCAGATACGCAGTATTTT.

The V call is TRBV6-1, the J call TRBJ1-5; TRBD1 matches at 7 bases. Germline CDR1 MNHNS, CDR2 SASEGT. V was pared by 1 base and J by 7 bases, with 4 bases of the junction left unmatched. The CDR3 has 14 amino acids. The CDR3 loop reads CASSEVGGWQPQHF. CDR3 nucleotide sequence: TGTGCCAGCAGTGAAGTAGGGGGCTGGCAGCCCCAGCATTTT.

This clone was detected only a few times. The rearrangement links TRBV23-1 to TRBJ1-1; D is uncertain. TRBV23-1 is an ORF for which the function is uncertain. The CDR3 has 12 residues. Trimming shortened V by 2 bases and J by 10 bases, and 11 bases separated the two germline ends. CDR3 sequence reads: CASSQEDKGAFF. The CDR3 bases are TGCGCCAGCAGTCAAGAAGACAAAGGAGCTTTCTTT.